The clone carrying this TCR beta chain came up a few times. Original processing methods: Estimated nucleated cell counts came from reference gene primer amplification. Data came from immunoSEQ multiplex PCR; TCRdb stores just in-frame clones and leaves some out. V and J calls and clone size are those listed in that table; D and trimming were worked out from the DNA. The sample yields about 350,000 clones, 89% seen once. The sample originates from a study of blood T cell repertoires in COVID-19. Study-wide background: Sources were T cells, B-cell-depleted T cells, or PBMCs; the material itself was cDNA or gDNA.

The CDR3 is 15 residues long. V shed 3 bases and J 2 bases; nucleotides not matched to a gene: 4. The V gene's germline CDR1 is KGHDR and CDR2 SFDVKD. Seattle cases were enrolled at active infection and followed longitudinally. The sequenced material came from peripheral blood. The chain couples TRBV24-1 to TRBJ1-2, with 8 bases lining up with TRBD1. This TCR came from a woman aged 55-70 years with COVID-19, enrolled during active disease. The CDR3 sequence is CATSDPGQANYGYTF. The CDR3 region has the DNA TGTGCCACCAGTGATCCGGGACAGGCGAACTATGGCTACACCTTC.